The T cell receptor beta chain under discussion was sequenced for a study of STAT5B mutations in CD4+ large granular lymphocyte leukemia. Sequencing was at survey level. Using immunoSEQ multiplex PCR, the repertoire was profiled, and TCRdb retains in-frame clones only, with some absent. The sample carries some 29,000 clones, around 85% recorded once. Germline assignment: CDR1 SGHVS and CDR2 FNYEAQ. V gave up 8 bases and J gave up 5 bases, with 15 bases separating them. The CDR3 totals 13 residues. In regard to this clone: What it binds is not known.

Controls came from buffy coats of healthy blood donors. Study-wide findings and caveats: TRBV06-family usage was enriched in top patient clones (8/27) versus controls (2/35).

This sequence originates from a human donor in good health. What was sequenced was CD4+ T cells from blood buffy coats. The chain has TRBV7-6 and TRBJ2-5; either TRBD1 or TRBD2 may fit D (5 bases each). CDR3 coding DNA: TGTGCCAGCGGGACGGGCCCAAGGGAGACCCAGTACTTC. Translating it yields CASGTGPRETQYF. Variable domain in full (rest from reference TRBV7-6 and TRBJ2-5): GAGVSQSPRYKVTKRGQDVALRCDPISGHVSLYWYRQALGQGPEFLTYFNYEAQQDKSGLPNDRFSAERPEGSISTLTIQRTEQRDSAMYRCASGTGPRETQYFGPGTRLLVL.